This T cell receptor beta chain is from a study of blood T cell repertoires in COVID-19 (TCRdb year 2020). Study-wide context: Collaborator samples came from the United States, Italy and Spain and covered acute and convalescent phases of COVID-19. The material from the prospective study consisted of cDNA or gDNA derived from T cells, B-cell-depleted T cells, or PBMCs. The dataset comprised deeply sampled blood TCRbeta repertoires from subjects exposed to, actively infected with, or recovered from COVID-19. The repertoires were made available in a free public database intended to serve as a resource for research on the immune response to SARS-CoV-2. Samples came from the ongoing ImmuneRACE study (first 160 participants) plus 1,254 subjects from 6 global collaborators. The sample metadata nearly always contained a de-identified subject ID, COVID-19 status, age in years and sex. Where available, HLA class I and class II types were obtained from metadata supplied by the sample provider rather than from assay-based typing.

Collaborating institutions collected whole blood in K2EDTA tubes following their own protocols. For TCRbeta analysis, collaborator samples were shipped as frozen whole blood, as isolated PBMCs, or as DNA extracted from either sample type. Note on this clone: It lacks a known antigen. It has no much larger one-base neighbor in the sample; base qualities were not kept.

General conclusions and limits of the study: Clinical and demographic metadata were provided uncurated, with the amount varying by source and participant.

V is pruned by 7 bases and J by 2 bases, leaving 10 bases of the junction without a gene match. CDR1 and CDR2 are read off the germline V gene as MNHEY and SVGAGI. Counted from cysteine to phenylalanine, this CDR3 has 15 amino acids. Here the CDR3 DNA is all that survives: 45 bases in frame from base 1. TCRbeta CDR3 regions were amplified from genomic DNA by means of the immunoSEQ Assay, a bias-controlled multiplex PCR. The authors' pipeline ran thus. Nucleated cell counts per sample were estimated from amplification of reference gene primers within the assay. To quantify the absolute abundance of each unique TCRbeta CDR3 rearrangement, sequence reads were collapsed and filtered. Productive Simpson clonality was computed per sample as the square root of Simpson's diversity index over productive rearrangements. This is the immuneACCESS table as TCRdb keeps it, with only in-frame sequences that have V and J called. A part of the clones is gone; compared with another copy, unresolved V genes explain less than half, and the rest is unexplained. V and J calls and clone size are those listed in that table; D and trimming were worked out from the DNA. The sample table shows around 64,000 clones, and more than 80% are seen once. The top ten constitute just under 2% of the sample.

The V gene is TRBV6-5 and the J gene is TRBJ2-7, and TRBD1 matches 8 of the central bases. The TCR comes from a man in his thirties or forties with acute or convalescent COVID-19. Sequencing used peripheral blood. The DNA is TGTGCCAGCACCTCCCCAGACAGGGGAGCCTACGAGCAGTACTTC. It codes for CASTSPDRGAYEQYF.